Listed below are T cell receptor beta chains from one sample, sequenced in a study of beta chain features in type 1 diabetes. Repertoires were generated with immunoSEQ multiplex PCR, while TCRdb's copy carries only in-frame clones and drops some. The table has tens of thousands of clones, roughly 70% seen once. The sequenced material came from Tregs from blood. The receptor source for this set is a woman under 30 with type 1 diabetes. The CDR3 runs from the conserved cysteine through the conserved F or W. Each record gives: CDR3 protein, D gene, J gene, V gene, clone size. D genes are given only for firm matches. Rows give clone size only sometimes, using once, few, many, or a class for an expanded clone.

CDR3 protein: CASSFDSFSGNTIYF
D gene: NA
J gene: TRBJ1-3
V gene: TRBV5-8
clone size: NA

CDR3 protein: CASSPHNEFRGSAFF
D gene: NA
J gene: TRBJ1-1
V gene: TRBV9
clone size: once

CDR3 protein: CASSQDSQGGEKLFF
D gene: TRBD1
J gene: TRBJ1-4
V gene: TRBV4-3
clone size: NA

CDR3 protein: CASSPSGTRTDTQYF
D gene: TRBD2
J gene: TRBJ2-3
V gene: TRBV7-3
clone size: NA

CDR3 protein: CASSPGAQYTEAFF
D gene: NA
J gene: TRBJ1-1
V gene: TRBV5-1
clone size: NA

CDR3 protein: CASSALGGGNTEAFF
D gene: NA
J gene: TRBJ1-1
V gene: TRBV9
clone size: NA

CDR3 protein: CASQSSSYNSPLHF
D gene: NA
J gene: TRBJ1-6
V gene: TRBV7-2
clone size: NA

CDR3 protein: CASSYSFSSGQETQYF
D gene: NA
J gene: TRBJ2-5
V gene: TRBV6-5
clone size: few

CDR3 protein: CASSVAPGGSNEQFF
D gene: TRBD2
J gene: TRBJ2-1
V gene: TRBV9
clone size: NA

CDR3 protein: CASSSASSYEQYF
D gene: NA
J gene: TRBJ2-7
V gene: TRBV7-2
clone size: NA

CDR3 protein: CASRGQGVPGELFF
D gene: TRBD1
J gene: TRBJ2-2
V gene: TRBV5-1
clone size: NA

CDR3 protein: CASSLSSGFFYGYTF
D gene: NA
J gene: TRBJ1-2
V gene: TRBV7-9
clone size: NA

CDR3 protein: CSVEPGNYGYTF
D gene: NA
J gene: TRBJ1-2
V gene: TRBV29-1
clone size: once

CDR3 protein: CASSTQGQANEQYF
D gene: TRBD1
J gene: NA
V gene: TRBV5-1
clone size: NA

CDR3 protein: CASSLTGGYGYTF
D gene: TRBD1
J gene: TRBJ1-2
V gene: TRBV27
clone size: NA

CDR3 protein: CASSDWGGRYYGYTF
D gene: NA
J gene: TRBJ1-2
V gene: TRBV25-1
clone size: NA

CDR3 protein: CASSPGGARAEAFF
D gene: TRBD1
J gene: TRBJ1-1
V gene: TRBV7-9
clone size: once

CDR3 protein: CASRAKTSGSYNEQFF
D gene: TRBD2
J gene: TRBJ2-1
V gene: TRBV7-2
clone size: few

CDR3 protein: CASSYPGSDTQYF
D gene: NA
J gene: TRBJ2-3
V gene: TRBV6-5
clone size: few

CDR3 protein: CSLGRGTEAFF
D gene: NA
J gene: TRBJ1-1
V gene: TRBV29-1
clone size: once

CDR3 protein: CASRSGQITEAFF
D gene: TRBD1
J gene: TRBJ1-1
V gene: TRBV6-5
clone size: NA

CDR3 protein: CASSPPSGSYEQYF
D gene: TRBD2
J gene: TRBJ2-7
V gene: TRBV18
clone size: medium-sized

CDR3 protein: CASSLVGQTYEQYF
D gene: TRBD1
J gene: TRBJ2-7
V gene: TRBV7-6
clone size: NA

CDR3 protein: CASSPPSMGSQDTQYF
D gene: NA
J gene: TRBJ2-3
V gene: TRBV5-1
clone size: NA

CDR3 protein: CSVAGTITSGDEQFF
D gene: NA
J gene: TRBJ2-1
V gene: TRBV29-1
clone size: few

CDR3 protein: CSVAVAGYEQYF
D gene: NA
J gene: TRBJ2-7
V gene: TRBV29-1
clone size: NA

CDR3 protein: CASSLAVRRDAKNIQYF
D gene: NA
J gene: TRBJ2-4
V gene: TRBV5-1
clone size: NA

CDR3 protein: CASSLRGSGGTYNEQFF
D gene: TRBD2
J gene: TRBJ2-1
V gene: TRBV7-2
clone size: NA

CDR3 protein: CASTTRANSYEQYF
D gene: NA
J gene: TRBJ2-7
V gene: TRBV7-2
clone size: NA

CDR3 protein: CASSERSTGPQHF
D gene: NA
J gene: TRBJ1-5
V gene: TRBV2
clone size: NA

CDR3 protein: CASSLRRGGETQYF
D gene: NA
J gene: TRBJ2-5
V gene: TRBV18
clone size: NA

CDR3 protein: CASSLNRDIGTQYF
D gene: NA
J gene: TRBJ2-5
V gene: TRBV5-1
clone size: NA

CDR3 protein: CASSFPTGGTEAFF
D gene: NA
J gene: TRBJ1-1
V gene: TRBV7-9
clone size: NA

CDR3 protein: CAISGLLGTGTYEQYF
D gene: TRBD1
J gene: TRBJ2-7
V gene: TRBV10-3
clone size: NA

CDR3 protein: CASSDRTPGELFF
D gene: NA
J gene: TRBJ2-2
V gene: TRBV10-1
clone size: few

CDR3 protein: CSVGGPGANVLTF
D gene: NA
J gene: TRBJ2-6
V gene: TRBV29-1
clone size: NA

CDR3 protein: CASRRLAGQETQYF
D gene: NA
J gene: TRBJ2-5
V gene: TRBV6-5
clone size: few

CDR3 protein: CASSKGGGANSETQYF
D gene: TRBD2
J gene: TRBJ2-5
V gene: TRBV19
clone size: NA

CDR3 protein: CASASGINQPQHF
D gene: NA
J gene: TRBJ1-5
V gene: TRBV7-2
clone size: few

CDR3 protein: CASRSAGGITGELFF
D gene: TRBD2
J gene: TRBJ2-2
V gene: TRBV18
clone size: NA

CDR3 protein: CASTQPGSYEQYF
D gene: NA
J gene: TRBJ2-7
V gene: TRBV7-9
clone size: NA